This TCR beta chain was retrieved from a study of CD8+ T cells in alopecia areata. Across the study: At a dose of 5 to 10 mg twice daily, oral tofacitinib was given to treated patients. General study points: In scalp, tofacitinib significantly decreased clonality and expanded CD8+ clones among the top 100. Greater clonality was observed in lesional scalp samples, especially alopecia totalis/universalis, versus normal scalp.

Extraction and reverse transcription of RNA yielded cDNA as the sequencing template. Sequencing was performed with immunoSEQ multiplex PCR; in TCRdb, only in-frame clones are kept and a portion is missing. The sample records about 180,000 clones, roughly half being singletons. As for this clone: Its matching antigen is unknown.

The treatment is: oral pan-JAK inhibitor, 5-10 mg twice daily. Peripheral blood, together with lesional scalp punch biopsies, was collected from alopecia areata patients. Material: CD8+ T cells sorted from blood, obtained around week 54, from a patient treated with tofacitinib. The sequence came from a human donor with alopecia areata.

CDR3 sequence reads: CAWSELAGGPSEQFF. The CDR3 DNA is TGTGCCTGGAGTGAGCTAGCGGGGGGGCCGAGTGAGCAGTTCTTC. The chain joins TRBV30 to TRBJ2-1, with TRBD2 matching over 12 bases. V dropped 1 base and J dropped 9; count of bases not matched to a gene: 7. CDR1 and CDR2 (germline): GTSNPN, SVGIG (reference sequence). This CDR3 has 15 amino acids.